The T cell receptor (beta chain) described here comes from a study of blood T cell repertoires in COVID-19. The germline V gene has CDR1 GTSNPN and CDR2 SVGIG (reference sequence). This CDR3 is built from 13 residues. Trimming stripped 1 base from V and 5 bases from J, with 8 bases between. Profiling relied on immunoSEQ multiplex PCR, and the TCRdb table lists in-frame clones only, not all of them. The sample consists of about 160,000 clones, approximately 73% of them appearing once. The clonotype was recovered from a woman older than 75 with acute or convalescent COVID-19. Sample: peripheral blood. The chain recombines TRBV30 with TRBJ1-4; tentatively, D is TRBD1 (5 bases). The CDR3 DNA reads TGTGCCTGGAGTGGCAGGGTAAATGAAAAACTGTTTTTT. It codes for CAWSGRVNEKLFF.